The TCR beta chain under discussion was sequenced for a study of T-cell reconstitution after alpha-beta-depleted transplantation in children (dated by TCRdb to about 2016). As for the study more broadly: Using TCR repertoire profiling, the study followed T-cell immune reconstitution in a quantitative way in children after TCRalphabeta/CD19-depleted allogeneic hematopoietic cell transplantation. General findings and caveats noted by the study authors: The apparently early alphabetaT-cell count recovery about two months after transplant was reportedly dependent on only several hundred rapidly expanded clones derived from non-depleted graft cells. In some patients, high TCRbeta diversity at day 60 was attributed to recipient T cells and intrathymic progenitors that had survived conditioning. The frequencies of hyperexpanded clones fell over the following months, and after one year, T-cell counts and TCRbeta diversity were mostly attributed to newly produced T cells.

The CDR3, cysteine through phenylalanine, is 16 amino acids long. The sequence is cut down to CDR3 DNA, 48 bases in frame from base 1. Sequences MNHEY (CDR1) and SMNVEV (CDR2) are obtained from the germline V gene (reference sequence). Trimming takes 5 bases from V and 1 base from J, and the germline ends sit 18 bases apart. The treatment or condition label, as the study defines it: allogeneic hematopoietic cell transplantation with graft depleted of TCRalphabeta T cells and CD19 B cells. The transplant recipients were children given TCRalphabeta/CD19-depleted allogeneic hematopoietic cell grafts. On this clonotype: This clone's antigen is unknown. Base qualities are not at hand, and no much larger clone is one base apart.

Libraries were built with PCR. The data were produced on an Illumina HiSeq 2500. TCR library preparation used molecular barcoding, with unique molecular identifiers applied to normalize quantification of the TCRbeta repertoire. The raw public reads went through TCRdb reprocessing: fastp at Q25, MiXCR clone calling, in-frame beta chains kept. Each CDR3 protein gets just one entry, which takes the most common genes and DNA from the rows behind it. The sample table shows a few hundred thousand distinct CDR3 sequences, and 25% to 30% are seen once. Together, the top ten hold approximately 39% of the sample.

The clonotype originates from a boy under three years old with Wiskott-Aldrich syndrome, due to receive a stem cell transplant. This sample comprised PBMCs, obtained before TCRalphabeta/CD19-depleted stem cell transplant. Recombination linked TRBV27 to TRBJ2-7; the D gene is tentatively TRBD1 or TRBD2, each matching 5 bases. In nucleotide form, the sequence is TGTGCCAGCAGTCCAGCACTGGGGGAGAGGTCCTACGAGCAGTACTTC. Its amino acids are CASSPALGERSYEQYF.